The clone carrying this TCR beta chain was recorded many times. The antigen remains unidentified. The data were obtained in a study of T cells in Graves' hyperthyroidism and ophthalmopathy. Study as a whole: Upon initial diagnosis and before any treatment, peripheral blood was collected.

It was 8 to 10 ml of fresh peripheral blood that supplied the PBMCs. Amplified regions were TCR beta CDR3 sequences from RNA transcripts. TCR CDR3 underwent first-round RT-PCR with the HTBI primer set. Each CDR3 protein is one row after TCRdb ran MiXCR on the multiplex PCR reads. Of roughly 250,000 distinct CDR3 sequences listed, roughly 17% are singletons. The germline CDR1 and CDR2 sequences are DFQATT and SNEGSKA (reference sequence). V was shortened by 7 bases and J by 4 bases, with 20 bases between the two germline ends. The length of the CDR3 is 14 residues. Overall study findings and caveats: Blood also contained most expanded thyroid clonotypes above 0.001. The model made its ophthalmopathy prediction, and onset followed a median approximately 6 months later.

The source of this sequence is a woman in her late teens or twenties with Graves' ophthalmopathy. Sequences were obtained from blood. This chain connects TRBV20-1 to TRBJ2-7; D gene uncertain. CDR3 in DNA: TGCAGTGTTTTTGAACATTTTTCAGCATACGAGCAGTACTTC. This codes for CSVFEHFSAYEQYF.